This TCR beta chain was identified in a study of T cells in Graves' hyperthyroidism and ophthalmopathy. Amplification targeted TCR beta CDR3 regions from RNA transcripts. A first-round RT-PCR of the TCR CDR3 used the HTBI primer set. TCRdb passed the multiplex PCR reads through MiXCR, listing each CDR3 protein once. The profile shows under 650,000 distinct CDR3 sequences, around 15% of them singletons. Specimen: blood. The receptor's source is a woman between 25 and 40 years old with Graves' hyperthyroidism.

CDR3: CSVTGTGDEQYF. In DNA, the CDR3 is TGCAGCGTCACCGGGACAGGGGACGAGCAGTACTTC. The chain joins TRBV29-1 to TRBJ2-7; 10 bases map to TRBD1. Germline CDR1 reads SQVTM; CDR2 reads ANQGSEA. This CDR3 spans 12 amino acids. With 6 bases clipped from V and 5 bases from J, the junction kept 4 bases outside the gene matches.